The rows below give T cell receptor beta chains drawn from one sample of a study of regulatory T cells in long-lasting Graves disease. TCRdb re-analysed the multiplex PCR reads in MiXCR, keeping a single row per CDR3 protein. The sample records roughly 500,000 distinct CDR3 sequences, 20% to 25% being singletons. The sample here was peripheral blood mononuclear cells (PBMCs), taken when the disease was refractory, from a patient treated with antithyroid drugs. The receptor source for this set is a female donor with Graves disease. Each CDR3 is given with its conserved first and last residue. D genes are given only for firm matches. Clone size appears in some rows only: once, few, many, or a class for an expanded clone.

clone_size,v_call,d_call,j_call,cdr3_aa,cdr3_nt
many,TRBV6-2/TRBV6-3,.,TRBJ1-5,CASSYSGESNQPQHF,TGTGCCAGCAGTTACTCGGGAGAGAGCAATCAGCCCCAGCATTTT
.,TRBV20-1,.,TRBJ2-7,CSARKSNHEQYF,TGCAGTGCTAGAAAGTCAAACCACGAGCAGTACTTC
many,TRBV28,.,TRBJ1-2,CASSGDRNYGYTF,TGTGCCAGCAGCGGAGACAGGAACTATGGCTACACCTTC
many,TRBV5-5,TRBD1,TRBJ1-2,CASSMRTGVQRYGYTF,TGTGCCAGCAGCATGAGGACAGGGGTTCAACGCTATGGCTACACCTTC
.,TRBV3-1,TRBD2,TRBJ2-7,CASSQGGSGYEQYF,TGTGCCAGCAGCCAGGGCGGGAGTGGCTACGAGCAGTACTTC
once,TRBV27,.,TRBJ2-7,CASRDSWSSYEQYF,TGTGCCAGCAGGGACTCATGGAGCTCCTACGAGCAGTACTTC
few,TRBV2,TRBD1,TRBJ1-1,CARQMYRGRTEAFF,TGTGCCCGCCAAATGTACAGGGGGCGGACTGAAGCTTTCTTT
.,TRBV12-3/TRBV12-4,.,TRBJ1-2,CASSLLEAYYTF,TGTGCCAGCAGTTTATTAGAGGCCTACTACACCTTC
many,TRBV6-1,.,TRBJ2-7,CASPRTSGSYEQYF,TGTGCCAGCCCAAGAACAAGCGGGTCCTACGAGCAGTACTTC
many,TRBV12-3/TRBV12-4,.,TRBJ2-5,CASSPIGGRGETQYF,TGTGCCAGCAGTCCTATAGGAGGGAGAGGAGAGACCCAGTACTTC
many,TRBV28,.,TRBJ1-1,CASRTQGLDFF,TGTGCCAGCAGGACACAGGGACTTGATTTCTTT
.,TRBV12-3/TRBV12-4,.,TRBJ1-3,CASSFSGNTVYF,TGTGCCAGCAGTTTCTCTGGAAACACCGTATATTTT
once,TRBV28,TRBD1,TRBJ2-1,CATNPGTGFFGEQFF,TGTGCCACCAACCCCGGGACAGGGTTCTTCGGTGAGCAGTTCTTC